The 21 T cell receptor beta chains given below trace back to one sample, sequenced in a study of cytomegalovirus exposure and HLA in healthy donors. A multiplex PCR was run with 60 Vbeta primers and 13 Jbeta primers. TCRdb's table, derived via immunoSEQ multiplex PCR, lists solely in-frame clones and lacks some. This table has approximately 33,000 clones, around 53% appearing once. Sequencing was carried out using PBMCs. These receptor sequences come from a middle-aged woman in good health and CMV-seropositive.

The chain joins TRBV13 to TRBJ2-1; 13 nucleotides align to TRBD2. V shed 2 bases, J shed 6 bases, and the junction held 1 base outside the gene matches. Per germline, CDR1 PRHDT and CDR2 FYEKMQ (reference sequence). This CDR3 comprises 15 residues. The chain's CDR3 is CASSLTSGGVNEQFF. The CDR3 nucleotides read TGTGCCAGCAGCTTAACTAGCGGGGGGGTCAATGAGCAGTTCTTC. The whole variable domain, filled in from reference TRBV13 and TRBJ2-1, reads AAGVIQSPRHLIKEKRETATLKCYPIPRHDTVYWYQQGPGQDPQFLISFYEKMQSDKGSIPDRFSAQQFSDYHSELNMSSLELGDSALYFCASSLTSGGVNEQFFGPGTRLTVL.

The chain uses TRBV5-8 and TRBJ2-5, with D perhaps matching TRBD2 (6 bases). V shed 0 bases and J shed 0 bases, with 6 bases lying between them. The germline V gene has CDR1 SGHTS and CDR2 YDEGEE. This CDR3 contains 14 residues. The CDR3 region is CASSLGTNQETQYF. CDR3 nucleotide sequence: TGTGCCAGCAGCTTGGGGACTAACCAAGAGACCCAGTACTTC.

This clone has more than one count but fewer than ten. V is TRBV4-1 and J is TRBJ2-5; tentative D call: TRBD1 (6 bases). This CDR3 region has 15 residues. Trimming took 5 bases from V and 0 from J, leaving 13 bases between them. CDR1 and CDR2 from the germline V gene are MGHRA and YSYEKL. The chain's CDR3 is CASSAPGTNQETQYF. The CDR3 nucleotides read TGCGCCAGCAGCGCCCCCGGGACAAACCAAGAGACCCAGTACTTC.

The chain has TRBV19 and TRBJ2-4, with TRBD1 as a possible D gene (6 bases). V lost 5 bases, J lost 4 bases, and 27 bases lay in between. The CDR3 loop spans 19 amino acids. Per the germline V gene, CDR1 is LNHDA and CDR2 is SQIVND (reference sequence). The CDR3 sequence: CASSSRAGEGGRQKNIQYF. CDR3 coding DNA: TGTGCCAGTAGTTCTAGGGCAGGGGAAGGCGGTAGGCAAAAAAACATTCAGTACTTC.

This sequence joins TRBV4-2 and TRBJ2-7; 15 bases fit TRBD2. V was pared by 0 bases and J by 6 bases, with 6 bases of the junction left unmatched. CDR1 and CDR2 (germline): LGHNA, YNFKEQ. The CDR3 covers 17 residues. In DNA, the CDR3 is TGTGCCAGCAGCCAAGATAGGACTAGCGGGGGGGCTATCGAGCAGTACTTC. Protein product: CASSQDRTSGGAIEQYF.

The rearrangement uses TRBV19 and TRBJ1-1, with D uncertain. Germline CDR1 reads LNHDA; CDR2 reads SQIVND (reference sequence). The CDR3 length is 14 residues. The ends were cut back, 4 bases at V and 3 bases at J, with 12 bases in the middle. As DNA, the CDR3 is TGTGCCAGTAGTAGGACTTTTCAGGACACTGAAGCTTTCTTT. It translates to CASSRTFQDTEAFF.

The chain recombines TRBV30 with TRBJ1-2; 9 bases agree with TRBD1. Looked up from germline, CDR1 is GTSNPN and CDR2 is SVGIG (reference sequence). V trimming: 3 bases; J trimming: 8 bases; junction bases outside the gene matches: 10. CDR3 size: 14 residues. The DNA for the CDR3 is TGTGCCTGGAGGTTGACAGGGGGAGAAGGAGGCTACACCTTC. Translating gives CAWRLTGGEGGYTF.

The sample holds a few counts of this clone. The rearrangement links TRBV7-9 to TRBJ2-7; TRBD2 aligns across 10 bases. The CDR3 is 15 residues long. Germline V CDR1 and CDR2: SEHNR, FQNEAQ (reference sequence). After removal of 1 base from V and 3 bases from J, the junction contained 3 bases not matched to a gene. For the CDR3, the DNA is TGTGCCAGCAGCTTAGTAACTAGCGGGGACTACGAGCAGTACTTC. It yields the protein CASSLVTSGDYEQYF.

The rearrangement links TRBV11-2 to TRBJ2-7, with 10 bases identical to TRBD1. Germline-derived CDR1 and CDR2 are SGHAT and FQNNGV. Germline trimming cut 4 bases from V and 2 bases from J; bases unmatched to any gene: 5. The CDR3 is 15 amino acids. In nucleotides, the CDR3 is TGTGCCAGCAGCTGGGACAGGGGCGATACCTACGAGCAGTACTTC. Translated: CASSWDRGDTYEQYF.

Here the CDR3 reads CASSKLAGELFF. CDR3 nucleotide sequence: TGTGCCAGCTCAAAGTTAGCCGGGGAGCTGTTTTTT. The chain links TRBV18 to TRBJ2-2; D uncertain. The V gene lost 5 bases and the J gene lost 6 bases, with 7 bases spanning the gap. Germline CDR1 KGHSH, CDR2 LQKENI. This CDR3 region has 12 residues.

A few counts support this clone. CDR3: CASISLNTEAFF. In DNA, the CDR3 is TGTGCCAGCATAAGCTTGAACACTGAAGCTTTCTTT. This chain joins TRBV6-1 and TRBJ1-1; no definite D call. This CDR3 comprises 12 residues. Germline loops: CDR1 MNHNS, CDR2 SASEGT. Trimming took 7 bases from V and 0 from J, leaving 6 bases between them.

Only a few counts were recorded for this clone. This chain joins TRBV19 and TRBJ2-5; 8 positions agree with TRBD2. The CDR3 length is 13 residues. Germline-derived CDR1 and CDR2 are LNHDA and SQIVND (reference sequence). Trimming at V came to 5 bases and at J to 5 bases, leaving 4 bases not matched to a gene. The CDR3 reads CASSSLAVETQYF. The CDR3 nucleotides read TGTGCCAGTAGTTCACTAGCGGTGGAGACCCAGTACTTC.

This clone was counted once. The genes are TRBV13 and TRBJ1-6; a weak D match, TRBD1 (6 bases). V lost 3 bases, J lost 7 bases, and 7 bases lay in between. This CDR3 is 13 amino acids long. Germline-derived CDR1 and CDR2 are PRHDT and FYEKMQ (reference sequence). CDR3 bases: TGTGCCAGCAGCTTCGGACAGAATTCACCCCTCCACTTT. Encoded protein: CASSFGQNSPLHF.

The chain recombines TRBV4-1 with TRBJ2-2; 9 bases align to TRBD2. The CDR3 is made up of 16 amino acids. The V gene end was trimmed by 0 bases and the J gene end by 6 bases; junction bases not matched to a gene: 5. Germline V gene data show CDR1 as MGHRA and CDR2 as YSYEKL. The DNA of the CDR3 is TGCGCCAGCAGCCAAGATCCACTAGCGGGCGCCGGGGAGCTGTTTTTT. The encoded protein is CASSQDPLAGAGELFF.

This clone was observed a few times. The chain employs TRBV7-8 and TRBJ2-7, with TRBD1 as a possible D gene (6 bases). This CDR3 contains 14 residues. Trimming removed 4 bases at V and 2 bases at J, with 12 bases between. The germline CDR1 and CDR2 sequences are SGHVS and FQNEAQ. In DNA form, the CDR3 reads TGTGCCAGCAGCTCCCTGGACAGTCCCTACGAGCAGTACTTC. This translates into CASSSLDSPYEQYF.

The V call is TRBV7-8, the J call TRBJ1-6; D remains ambiguous. Germline assignment: CDR1 SGHVS and CDR2 FQNEAQ. V lost 6 bases and J lost 8, with 14 bases in between. This CDR3 comprises 14 residues. CDR3 sequence reads: CASRVTNGDSPLHF. Written as DNA, the CDR3 is TGTGCCAGCAGGGTGACAAACGGGGATTCACCCCTCCACTTT.

The CDR3 coding sequence is TGTGCCAGCAGTTACTCTGGGGTAGGGGCCGGGGAGCTGTTTTTT. Translation gives CASSYSGVGAGELFF. The V call is TRBV6-5, the J call TRBJ2-2, with TRBD1 as a possible D gene (5 bases). This CDR3 is 15 amino acids long. Germline V gives CDR1 MNHEY, CDR2 SVGAGI. V shed 0 bases and J shed 6 bases, with 11 bases lying between them.

This clone was seen a single time. V is TRBV7-9 and J is TRBJ1-4, with 10 bases matching TRBD1. CDR1 and CDR2 from the germline V gene are SEHNR and FQNEAQ (reference sequence). V shed 5 bases and J 7 bases; nucleotides not matched to a gene: 7. This CDR3 has 15 residues. CDR3 nucleotides: TGTGCCAGCAGCCCGACCGGGACAGGGGCTGAAAAACTGTTTTTT. Translating gives CASSPTGTGAEKLFF.

J is TRBJ1-1 and V is TRBV27; a possible D gene is TRBD1 (5 bases). Trimming left V 6 bases short and J 1 base short, with 12 bases between. The CDR3 has 14 residues. The germline V gene encodes CDR1 MNHEY and CDR2 SMNVEV (reference sequence). The CDR3 reads CASRPPDKNTEAFF. The CDR3 DNA is TGTGCCAGCAGACCCCCGGACAAGAACACTGAAGCTTTCTTT.

Only a few counts were recorded for this clone. The identical CDR3 is also encoded by other nucleotide sequences in the sample. The V and J genes are TRBV9 and TRBJ2-7, with D possibly matching TRBD1 (5 bases). Germline CDR1 SGDLS, CDR2 YYNGEE. V lost 0 bases and J 4 bases, leaving 8 bases between the germline ends. The CDR3 spans 13 residues. CDR3 region: CASSVGGPYEQYF. In DNA, the CDR3 is TGTGCCAGCAGCGTAGGGGGCCCATACGAGCAGTACTTC.

The count of this clone is one. A much more abundant neighbour one base away suggests this may be a read error. This chain joins TRBV12-2 and TRBJ2-4; the DNA was not compared with TRBD2, the D call given in the table. TRBV12-2 is a pseudogene. CDR3 size: 16 residues. Here the CDR3 DNA reads TGTGCAAGTCGCTTATCACTCGTTCATGGCAAAAACATTCAGTACTTC. This translates into CASRLSLVHGKNIQYF.